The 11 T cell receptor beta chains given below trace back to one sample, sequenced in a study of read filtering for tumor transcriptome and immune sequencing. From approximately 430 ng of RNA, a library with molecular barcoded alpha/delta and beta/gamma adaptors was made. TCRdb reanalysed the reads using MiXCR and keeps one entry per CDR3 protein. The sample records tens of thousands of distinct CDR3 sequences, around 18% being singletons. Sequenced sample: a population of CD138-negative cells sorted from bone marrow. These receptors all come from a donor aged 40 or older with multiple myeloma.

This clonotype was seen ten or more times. The CDR3 coding sequence is TGTGCCAGCAGCATAGGACTAGCGGCGTCTATTAACTACAATGAGCAGTTCTTC. The encoded protein is CASSIGLAASINYNEQFF. The rearrangement links TRBV5-4 to TRBJ2-1, with 10 bases identical to TRBD2. CDR3 size: 18 residues. The ends lost 4 bases at V and 3 bases at J; junction bases unmatched: 13. Per the germline V gene, CDR1 is SGHNT and CDR2 is YYREEE (reference sequence).

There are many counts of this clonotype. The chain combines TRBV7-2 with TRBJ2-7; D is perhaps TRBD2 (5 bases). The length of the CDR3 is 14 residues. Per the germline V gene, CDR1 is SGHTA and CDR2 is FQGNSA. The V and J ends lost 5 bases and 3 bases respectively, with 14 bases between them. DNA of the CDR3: TGTGCCAGCAGCCCGGGAACAGTAAACTACGAGCAGTACTTC. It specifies CASSPGTVNYEQYF.

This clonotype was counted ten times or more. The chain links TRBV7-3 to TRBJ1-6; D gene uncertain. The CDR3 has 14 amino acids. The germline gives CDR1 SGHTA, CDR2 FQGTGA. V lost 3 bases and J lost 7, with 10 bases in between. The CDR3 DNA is TGTGCCAGCAGCTTGGGAATGGGGAATTCACCCCTCCACTTT. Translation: CASSLGMGNSPLHF.

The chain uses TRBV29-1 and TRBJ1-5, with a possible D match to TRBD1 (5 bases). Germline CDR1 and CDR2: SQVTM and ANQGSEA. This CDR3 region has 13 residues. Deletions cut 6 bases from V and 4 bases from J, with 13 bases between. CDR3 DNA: TGCAGCGTCCTCCAGGGCCCAAATCAGCCCCAGCATTTT. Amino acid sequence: CSVLQGPNQPQHF.

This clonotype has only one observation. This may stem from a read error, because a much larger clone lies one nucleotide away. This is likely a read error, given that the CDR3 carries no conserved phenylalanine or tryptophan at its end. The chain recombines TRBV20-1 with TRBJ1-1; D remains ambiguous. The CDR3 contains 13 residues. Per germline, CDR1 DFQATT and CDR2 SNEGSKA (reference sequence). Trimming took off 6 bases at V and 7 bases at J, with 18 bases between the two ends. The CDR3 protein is CSATNHPGSEAFL. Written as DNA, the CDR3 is TGCAGTGCAACAAACCATCCCGGCAGTGAAGCTTTCCTT.

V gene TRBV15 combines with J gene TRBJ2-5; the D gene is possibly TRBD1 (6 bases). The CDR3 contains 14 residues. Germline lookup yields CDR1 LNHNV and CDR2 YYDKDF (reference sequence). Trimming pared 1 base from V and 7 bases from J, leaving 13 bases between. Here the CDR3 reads CATSRGGLLGTQYF. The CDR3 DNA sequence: TGTGCCACCAGCAGAGGGGGGCTACTTGGGACCCAGTACTTC.

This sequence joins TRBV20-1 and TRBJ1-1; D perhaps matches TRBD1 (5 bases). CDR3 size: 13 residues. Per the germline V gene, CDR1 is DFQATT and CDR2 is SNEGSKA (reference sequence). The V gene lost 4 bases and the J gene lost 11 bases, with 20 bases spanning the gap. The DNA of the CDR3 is TGCAGTGCTATAGAGATTTCAGGGTATTGGGCTTTCTTT. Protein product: CSAIEISGYWAFF.

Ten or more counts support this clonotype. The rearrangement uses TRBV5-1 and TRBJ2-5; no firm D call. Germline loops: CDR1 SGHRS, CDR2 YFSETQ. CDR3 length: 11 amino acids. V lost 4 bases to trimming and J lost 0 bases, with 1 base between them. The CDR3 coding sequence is TGCGCCAGCAGCGACCAAGAGACCCAGTACTTC. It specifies CASSDQETQYF.

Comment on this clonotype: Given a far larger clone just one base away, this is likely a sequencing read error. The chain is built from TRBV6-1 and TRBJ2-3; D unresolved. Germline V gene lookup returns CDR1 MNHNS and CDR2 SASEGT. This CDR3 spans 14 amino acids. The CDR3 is CASTPGPHADTQCF. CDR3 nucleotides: TGTGCCAGCACCCCCGGGCCACACGCAGATACGCAGTGTTTT.

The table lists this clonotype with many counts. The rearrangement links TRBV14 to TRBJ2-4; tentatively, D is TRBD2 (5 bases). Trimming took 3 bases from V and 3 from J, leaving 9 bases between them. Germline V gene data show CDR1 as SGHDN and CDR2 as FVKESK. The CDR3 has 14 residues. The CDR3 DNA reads TGTGCCAGCAGCCAGCGGGTCGACAAAAACATTCAGTACTTC. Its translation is CASSQRVDKNIQYF.

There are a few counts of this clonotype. CDR3 coding DNA: TGTGCCAGCAGCCCAATGGAGGGTAGGGGTGAGCAGTTCTTC. Protein sequence: CASSPMEGRGEQFF. This rearrangement joins TRBV3-1 to TRBJ2-1, with D tentatively TRBD2 (6 bases). Germline assignment: CDR1 LGHDT and CDR2 YNNKEL (reference sequence). This CDR3 spans 14 amino acids. Trimming stripped 4 bases from V and 9 bases from J, with 16 bases between.